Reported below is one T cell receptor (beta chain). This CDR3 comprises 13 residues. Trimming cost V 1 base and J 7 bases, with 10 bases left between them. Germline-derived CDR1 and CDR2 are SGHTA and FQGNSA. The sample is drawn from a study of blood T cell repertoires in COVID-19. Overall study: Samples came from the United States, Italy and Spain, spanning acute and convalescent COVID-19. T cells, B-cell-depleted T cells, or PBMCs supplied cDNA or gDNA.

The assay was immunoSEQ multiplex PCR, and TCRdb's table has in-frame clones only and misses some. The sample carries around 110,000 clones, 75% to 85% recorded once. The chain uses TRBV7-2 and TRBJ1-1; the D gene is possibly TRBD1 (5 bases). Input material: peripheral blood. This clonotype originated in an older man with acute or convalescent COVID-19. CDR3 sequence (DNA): TGTGCCAGCAGCTTAGTAAGGGGTAATGAAGCTTTCTTT. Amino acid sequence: CASSLVRGNEAFF.